These T cell receptor beta chains were read from a single sample in a study of cytomegalovirus exposure and HLA in healthy donors. Sequencing was performed with immunoSEQ multiplex PCR; in TCRdb, only in-frame clones are kept and a portion is missing. The table includes 60,000 or so clones, 77% detected once. The sequencing input was PBMCs. These receptors all stem from a woman in her 40s in good health and CMV-seropositive. Both conserved end residues are part of each CDR3. Each record gives: V gene, J gene, D gene, CDR3 protein. A D gene is named only where the DNA matches it firmly.

>TRBV29-1|TRBJ1-1|TRBD1
CSVDRGQGPGRGAFF
>TRBV11-2|TRBJ2-3|.
CASSLRVLGTDTQYF
>TRBV4-3|TRBJ1-1|.
CASSPQAAGIAEAFF
>TRBV27|TRBJ2-7|.
CASGRTDSSYEQYF
>TRBV14|TRBJ2-1|TRBD1
CASSQAGQGADEQFF
>TRBV11-2|TRBJ2-5|.
CASSLRETQYF
>TRBV2|TRBJ2-5|.
CASSRDSGGETQYF
>TRBV11-1|TRBJ2-1|.
CASSGPGDNEQFF
>TRBV2|TRBJ2-2|.
CAILQENTGELFF
>TRBV10-3|TRBJ2-3|TRBD2
CAISEGTSGGLKDTQYF
>TRBV2|TRBJ2-5|.
CASSEDTGNETQYF
>TRBV7-2|TRBJ2-5|TRBD2
CASSFRAGGLKTQYF
>TRBV28|TRBJ1-3|TRBD1
CASSSSQGYGNTIYF
>TRBV7-2|TRBJ1-5|.
CASSLLGVRNQPQHF
>TRBV27|TRBJ1-2|TRBD1
CASIDRGGYTF
>TRBV18|TRBJ2-1|TRBD2
CASSPSGGYNNEQFF
>TRBV5-1|TRBJ1-2|TRBD1
CASSLDRGQGGYTF
>TRBV5-5|TRBJ2-5|.
CASRFHGSLGCETQYF
>TRBV2|TRBJ1-2|.
CARTWGRNYGYTF
>TRBV4-3|TRBJ2-2|TRBD2
CASSLLAGGPTGELFF
>TRBV5-6|TRBJ1-1|.
CASSQVLQGRAEAFF
>TRBV30|TRBJ1-5|TRBD1
CALDRGSQPQHF
>TRBV11-2|TRBJ2-1|TRBD2
CASKSLAGGPNEQFF
>TRBV2|TRBJ1-2|.
CASSEIPGDGYTF
>TRBV7-9|TRBJ2-1|TRBD2
CASSSGELAGSRGEQFF
>TRBV30|TRBJ2-2|.
CALNQGTGELFF
>TRBV4-3|TRBJ1-6|.
CASSQDGMGTGQDSPLHF
>TRBV7-9|TRBJ1-1|.
CASSLSGQTNTEAFF
>TRBV11-2|TRBJ2-3|.
CASSFAGATDTQYF
>TRBV5-1|TRBJ2-3|.
CASSRGGRAGGDTQYF
>TRBV7-3|TRBJ2-1|TRBD2
CASSFVAGGRGEQFF
>TRBV5-1|TRBJ2-1|TRBD2
CASSLGLAGGVGNEQFF
>TRBV30|TRBJ2-1|TRBD1
CACITGATWDEQFF
>TRBV9|TRBJ1-6|.
CASSPSTLPSPLHF
>TRBV9|TRBJ1-4|.
CASSPDSGEKLFF
>TRBV6-5|TRBJ1-2|TRBD1
CASRSPGQGDYGYTF
>TRBV2|TRBJ2-1|.
CASTQGTSYNEQFF
>TRBV2|TRBJ2-2|TRBD1
CASRVVAGGTGELFF
>TRBV5-8|TRBJ2-3|.
CASSPLEGTDTQYF
>TRBV19|TRBJ1-5|.
CASSIVGGRTQPQHF